The clone carrying this T cell receptor (beta chain) has only a few counts. Its antigen remains unknown. The sample belongs to a study of T cell repertoires in cytomegalovirus infection. Each CDR3 protein is one row after TCRdb ran MiXCR on the reads. The table includes around 430,000 distinct CDR3 sequences, under 55% detected once. CDR1 ENHRY and CDR2 SYGVKD come from the germline V gene. This CDR3 comprises 16 residues. V dropped 4 bases and J dropped 0; count of bases not matched to a gene: 7. The study, taken as a whole, reports: Cumulative frequency of public TCR beta families picked out carriers of CMV plus the relevant HLA.

The TCR was taken from a human donor in good health (CMV status not recorded). Some clones in this sample may be carry-over from other donors' samples. The starting material was cultured PBMCs, obtained from culture after CMV antigen stimulation. J is TRBJ2-3 and V is TRBV10-3, with TRBD2 matching over 7 bases. The CDR3 bases are TGTGCCATCAGTGGCCCGTTTAGCGGGAGCACAGATACGCAGTATTTT. It yields the protein CAISGPFSGSTDTQYF.